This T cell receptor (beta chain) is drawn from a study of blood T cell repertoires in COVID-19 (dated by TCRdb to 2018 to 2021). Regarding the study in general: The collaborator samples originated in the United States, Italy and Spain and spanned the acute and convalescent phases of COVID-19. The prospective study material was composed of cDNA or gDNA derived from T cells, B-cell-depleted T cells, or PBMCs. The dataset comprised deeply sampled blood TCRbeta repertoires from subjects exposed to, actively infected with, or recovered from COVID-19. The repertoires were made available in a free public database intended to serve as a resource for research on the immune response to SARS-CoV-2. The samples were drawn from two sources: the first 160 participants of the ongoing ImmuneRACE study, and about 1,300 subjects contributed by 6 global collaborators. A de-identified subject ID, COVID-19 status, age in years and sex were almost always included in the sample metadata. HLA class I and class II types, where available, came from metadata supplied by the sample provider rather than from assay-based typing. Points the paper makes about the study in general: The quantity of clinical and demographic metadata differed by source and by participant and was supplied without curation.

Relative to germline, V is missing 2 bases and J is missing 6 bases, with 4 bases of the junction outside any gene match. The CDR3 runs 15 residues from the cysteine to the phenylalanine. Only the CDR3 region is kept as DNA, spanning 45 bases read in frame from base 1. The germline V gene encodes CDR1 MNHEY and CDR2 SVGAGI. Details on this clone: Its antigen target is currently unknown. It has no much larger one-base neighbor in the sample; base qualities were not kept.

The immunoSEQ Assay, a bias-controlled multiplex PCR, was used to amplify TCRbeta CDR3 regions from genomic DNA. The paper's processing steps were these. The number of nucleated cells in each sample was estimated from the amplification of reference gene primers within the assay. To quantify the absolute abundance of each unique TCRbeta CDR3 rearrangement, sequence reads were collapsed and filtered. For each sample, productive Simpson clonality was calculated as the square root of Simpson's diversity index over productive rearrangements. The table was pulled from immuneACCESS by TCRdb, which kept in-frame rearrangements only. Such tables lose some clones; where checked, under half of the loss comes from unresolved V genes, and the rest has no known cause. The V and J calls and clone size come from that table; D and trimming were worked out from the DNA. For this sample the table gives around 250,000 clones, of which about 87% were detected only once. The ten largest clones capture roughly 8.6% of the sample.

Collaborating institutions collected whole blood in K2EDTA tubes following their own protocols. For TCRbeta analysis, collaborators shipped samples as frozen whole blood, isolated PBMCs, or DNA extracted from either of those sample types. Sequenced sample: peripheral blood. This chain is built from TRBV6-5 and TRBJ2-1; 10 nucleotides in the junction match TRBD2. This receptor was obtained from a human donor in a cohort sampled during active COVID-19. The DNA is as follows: TGTGCCAGCAGTTACCCGGAGCGGGGGGGCAATGAGCAGTTCTTC. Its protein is CASSYPERGGNEQFF.